Given below is one T cell receptor (beta chain) in context. Only a few counts were recorded for this clonotype. Its target antigen remains unknown. Base qualities are not at hand, and no much larger clone is one base apart. This sample was included in a study of post-analysis software for immune sequencing data (dated by TCRdb to between 2014 and 2017). General notes on the study: Relapsing-remitting, secondary progressive and progressive-relapsing multiple sclerosis were recorded as disease courses, and subtype annotation was lacking for some patients. The multiple sclerosis patient repertoires were compared with about a dozen previously published healthy control repertoires from donors aged about 6 to 28 years. A subset of samples was prepared in parallel using single-end sample barcoding, then pooled and co-amplified after Illumina adapter ligation.

Reading the germline V gene (reference sequence) gives CDR1 DFQATT and CDR2 SNEGSKA. The V end loses 1 base and the J end loses 8 bases, and a stretch of 11 bases separates them. Reading from cysteine to phenylalanine, the CDR3 counts 12 amino acids. Left in the record is the CDR3 DNA by itself, 36 bases read in frame from the first base. Overall study results and their limits: Patients showed significantly higher frequencies than controls for roughly 5 TRBV segments, among them TRBV5-6, TRBV5-1 and TRBV20-1. Normalized Chao1 diversity was significantly lower in multiple sclerosis patients than controls, suggesting substantial peripheral T-cell clonal expansion. Strong co-clustering of samples prepared in the same batch was shown by direct clustering with F measure, prompting a batch-effect correction. The multiple sclerosis patient group was slightly younger than the control group.

Library preparation used PCR. Sequencing was performed on an Illumina HiSeq 2500. To reduce PCR and sequencing biases, unique molecular identifiers were incorporated into the TCR beta cDNA libraries. Approximately 500,000 cDNA molecules were obtained per 1 to 10 million input T cells, so each molecule approximated one T cell. The same protocol used for the earlier healthy control dataset was applied to prepare and sequence the patient libraries. Samples belonging to the same batch were prepared together, multiplexed and sequenced on a shared HiSeq lane. As for how the authors treated the data: MIGEC was used to process the raw barcoded reads, and molecular identifier groups with only a single read were discarded before consensus assembly and CDR3 extraction. VDJtools was used for post-analysis of the clonotype tables, with diversity normalized by down-sampling every dataset to the smallest sample size. Repertoire overlap clustering matched CDR3 amino acid but not nucleotide sequences to correct batch-related cross-sample contamination. TCRdb reworked the public reads: Q25 trimming with fastp, MiXCR clone assembly, productive beta chains retained. Merged by CDR3 protein, the rows form single entries marked with the most common genes and DNA. The V and J calls were determined by TCRdb, not by the authors. This sample has roughly 600,000 distinct CDR3 sequences in its table, and 44% of those were observed once. Of the sample, roughly 1.7% falls within the top ten clones.

TCR beta repertoires were profiled from peripheral blood of more than ten young patients with multiple sclerosis to demonstrate the VDJtools post-analysis software. The multiple sclerosis patients were children and adolescents between roughly 6 and 17 years of age. The V and J segments used are TRBV20-1 and TRBJ1-2, with a tentative D gene TRBD1 over 5 matching bases. Specimen: blood. The clonotype comes from a girl between 10 and 17 years old with multiple sclerosis. The DNA sequence reads TGCAGTGCTAGAGTAGGGGTCGACGGCTACACCTTC. The translation is CSARVGVDGYTF.